This T cell receptor beta chain is drawn from a study of cytomegalovirus exposure and HLA in healthy donors. Study-wide context: Inside one of the first data releases sat 75 million to 100 million unique TCRs taken from HLA-typed donors. Overall study results and limits: Within the data, a cluster of highly shared sequence variants was likely a sequencing artifact. Among CMV-associated TCR beta chains, most appeared HLA-restricted in a later analysis.

Looked up from germline, CDR1 is SGHRS and CDR2 is YFSETQ. Trimming took 4 bases from V and 1 from J, leaving 8 bases between them. CDR3 length: 13 residues. Note on this clone: Its specificity is not known.

PCR was performed using 60 Vbeta and 13 Jbeta primers. Method: immunoSEQ multiplex PCR; TCRdb's copy keeps in-frame clones and lacks some. The sample yields some 93,000 clones, 65% seen once. This chain joins TRBV5-1 and TRBJ1-1; D call uncertain. The sequenced sample consisted of PBMCs. This TCR was sampled from a boy aged 5-17 years in good health and CMV-seropositive. CDR3 coding DNA: TGCGCCAGCAGCAATTCCAAGAACACTGAAGCTTTCTTT. Amino acids: CASSNSKNTEAFF.